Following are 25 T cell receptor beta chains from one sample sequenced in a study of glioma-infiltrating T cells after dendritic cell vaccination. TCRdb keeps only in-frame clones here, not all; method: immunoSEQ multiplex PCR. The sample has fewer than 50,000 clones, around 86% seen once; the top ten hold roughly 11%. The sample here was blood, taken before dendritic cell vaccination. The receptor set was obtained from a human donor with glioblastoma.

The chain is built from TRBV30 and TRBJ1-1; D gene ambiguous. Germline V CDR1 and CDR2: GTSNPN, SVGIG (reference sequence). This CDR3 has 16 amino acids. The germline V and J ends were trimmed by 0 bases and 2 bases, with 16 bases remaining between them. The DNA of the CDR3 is TGTGCCTGGAGTGTACATGTCCGGGGTGAAAACACTGAAGCTTTCTTT. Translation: CAWSVHVRGENTEAFF.

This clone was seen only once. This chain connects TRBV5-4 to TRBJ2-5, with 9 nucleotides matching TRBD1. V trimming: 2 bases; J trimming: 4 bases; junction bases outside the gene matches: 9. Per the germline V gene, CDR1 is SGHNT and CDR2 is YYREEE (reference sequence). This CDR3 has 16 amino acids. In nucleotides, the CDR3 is TGTGCCAGCAGCTTACGAGAACAGGGGGCGCTAGAGACCCAGTACTTC. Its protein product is CASSLREQGALETQYF.

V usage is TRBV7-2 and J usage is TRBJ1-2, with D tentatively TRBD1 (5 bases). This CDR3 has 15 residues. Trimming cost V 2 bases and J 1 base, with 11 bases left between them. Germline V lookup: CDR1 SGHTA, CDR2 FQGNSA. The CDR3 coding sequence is TGTGCCAGCAGCTTACCCCAGACAGTTAACTATGGCTACACCTTC. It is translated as CASSLPQTVNYGYTF.

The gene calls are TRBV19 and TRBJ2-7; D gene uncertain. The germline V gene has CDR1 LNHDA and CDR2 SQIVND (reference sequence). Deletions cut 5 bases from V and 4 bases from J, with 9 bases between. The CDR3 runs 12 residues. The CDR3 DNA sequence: TGTGCCAGTAGTTCCTTAGAATACGAGCAGTACTTC. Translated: CASSSLEYEQYF.

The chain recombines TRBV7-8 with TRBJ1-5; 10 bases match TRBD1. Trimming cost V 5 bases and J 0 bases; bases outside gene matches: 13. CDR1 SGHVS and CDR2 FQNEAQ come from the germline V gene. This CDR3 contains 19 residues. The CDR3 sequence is CASSAIGGQGLYSNQPQHF. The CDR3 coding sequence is TGTGCCAGCAGCGCCATAGGGGGACAGGGGCTATATAGCAATCAGCCCCAGCATTTT.

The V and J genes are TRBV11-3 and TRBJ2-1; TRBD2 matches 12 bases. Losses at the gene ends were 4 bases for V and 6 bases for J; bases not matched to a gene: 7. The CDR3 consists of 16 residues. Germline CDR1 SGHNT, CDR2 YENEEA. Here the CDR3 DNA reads TGTGCCAGCAGCTCCCTAGCGGGAGGGCCCTTCAATGAGCAGTTCTTC. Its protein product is CASSSLAGGPFNEQFF. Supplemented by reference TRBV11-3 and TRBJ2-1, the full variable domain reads EAGVVQSPRYKIIEKKQPVAFWCNPISGHNTLYWYLQNLGQGPELLIRYENEEAVDDSQLPKDRFSAERLKGVDSTLKIQPAELGDSAVYLCASSSLAGGPFNEQFFGPGTRLTVL.

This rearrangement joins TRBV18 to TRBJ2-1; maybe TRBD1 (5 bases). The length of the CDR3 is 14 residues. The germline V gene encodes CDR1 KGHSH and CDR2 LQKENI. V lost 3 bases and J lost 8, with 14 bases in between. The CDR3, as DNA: TGTGCCAGCTCACCCCCAGGGATTATGGATGAGCAGTTCTTC. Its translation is CASSPPGIMDEQFF.

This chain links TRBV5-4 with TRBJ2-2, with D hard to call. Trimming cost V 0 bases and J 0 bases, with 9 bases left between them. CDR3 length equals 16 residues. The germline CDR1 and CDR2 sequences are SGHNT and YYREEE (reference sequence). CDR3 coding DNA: TGTGCCAGCAGCTTGGGTGAGGTCCCGAACACCGGGGAGCTGTTTTTT. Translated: CASSLGEVPNTGELFF.

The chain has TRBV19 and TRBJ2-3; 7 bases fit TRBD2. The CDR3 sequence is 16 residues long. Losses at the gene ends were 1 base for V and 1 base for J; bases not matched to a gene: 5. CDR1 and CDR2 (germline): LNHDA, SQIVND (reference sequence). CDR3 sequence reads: CASSIVGSGRTDTQYF. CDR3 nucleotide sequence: TGTGCCAGTAGTATAGTCGGTAGCGGGCGCACAGATACGCAGTATTTT.

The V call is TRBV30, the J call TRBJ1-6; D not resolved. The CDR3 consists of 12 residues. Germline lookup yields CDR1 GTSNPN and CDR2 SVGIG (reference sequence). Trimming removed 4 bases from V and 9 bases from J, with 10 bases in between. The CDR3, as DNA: TGTGCCTGGACTACTGGTTTTTCACCCCTCCACTTT. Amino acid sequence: CAWTTGFSPLHF.

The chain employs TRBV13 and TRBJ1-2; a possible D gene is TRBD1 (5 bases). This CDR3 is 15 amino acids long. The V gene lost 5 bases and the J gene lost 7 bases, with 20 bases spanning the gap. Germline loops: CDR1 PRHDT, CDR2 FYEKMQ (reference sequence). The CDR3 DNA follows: TGTGCCAGCAGCGTCGACAGCGATGCCTCTCGTGGCTACACCTTC. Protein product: CASSVDSDASRGYTF.

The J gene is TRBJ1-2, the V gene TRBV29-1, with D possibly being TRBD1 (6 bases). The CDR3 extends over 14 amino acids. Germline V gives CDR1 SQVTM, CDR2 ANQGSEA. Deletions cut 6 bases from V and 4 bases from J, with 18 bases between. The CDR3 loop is CSVNRDTEGYGYTF. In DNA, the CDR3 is TGCAGCGTCAACCGGGACACCGAAGGCTATGGCTACACCTTC.

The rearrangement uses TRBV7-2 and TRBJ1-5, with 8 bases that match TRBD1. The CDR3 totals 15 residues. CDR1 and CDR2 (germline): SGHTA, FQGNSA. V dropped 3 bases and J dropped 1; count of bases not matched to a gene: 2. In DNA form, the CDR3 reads TGTGCCAGCAGCTTCAGACAGGGGAGCAATCAGCCCCAGCATTTT. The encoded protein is CASSFRQGSNQPQHF.

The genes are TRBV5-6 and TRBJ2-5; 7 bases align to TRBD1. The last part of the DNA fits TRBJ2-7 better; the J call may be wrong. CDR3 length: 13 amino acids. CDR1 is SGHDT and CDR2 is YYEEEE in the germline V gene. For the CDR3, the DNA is TGTGCCAGCAGCGCCGGGACAGCCTACGAGCAGTACTTC. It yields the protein CASSAGTAYEQYF.

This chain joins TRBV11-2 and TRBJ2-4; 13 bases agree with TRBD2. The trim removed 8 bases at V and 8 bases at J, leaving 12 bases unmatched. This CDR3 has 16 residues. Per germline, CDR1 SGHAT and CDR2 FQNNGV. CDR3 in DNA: TGTGCCAGCCGCCCGACTAGCGGGAGGCTTTTGGACATTCAGTACTTC. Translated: CASRPTSGRLLDIQYF.

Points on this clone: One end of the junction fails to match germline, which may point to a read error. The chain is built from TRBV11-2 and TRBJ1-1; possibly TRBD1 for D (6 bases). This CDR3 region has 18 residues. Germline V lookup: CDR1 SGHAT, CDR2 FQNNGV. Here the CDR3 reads CASTLSSLAGQRNTEAFF. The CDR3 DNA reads TGTGCCAGCACCTTAAGCAGCTTAGCCGGACAGAGGAACACTGAAGCTTTCTTT.

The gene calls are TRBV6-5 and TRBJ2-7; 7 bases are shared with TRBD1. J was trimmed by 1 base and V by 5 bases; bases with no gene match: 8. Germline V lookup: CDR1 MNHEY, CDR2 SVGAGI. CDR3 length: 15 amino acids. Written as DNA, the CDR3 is TGTGCCAGCAGTGCCCTTCCAGGGGGTTCCTACGAGCAGTACTTC. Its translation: CASSALPGGSYEQYF.

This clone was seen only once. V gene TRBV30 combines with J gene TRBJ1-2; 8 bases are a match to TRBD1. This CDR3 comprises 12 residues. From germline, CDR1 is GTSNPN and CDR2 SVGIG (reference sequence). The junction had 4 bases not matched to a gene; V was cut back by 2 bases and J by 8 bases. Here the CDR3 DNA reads TGTGCCTGGAGTTGGACAGGGAGGGGCTACACCTTC. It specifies CAWSWTGRGYTF.

This chain's CDR3 is CATSREVATSNYGYTF. CDR3 in DNA: TGTGCCACCAGCAGAGAGGTAGCGACGAGTAACTATGGCTACACCTTC. V and J are TRBV15 and TRBJ1-2, with unresolved D. Germline V lookup: CDR1 LNHNV, CDR2 YYDKDF (reference sequence). Trimming took 0 bases from V and 1 from J, leaving 12 bases between them. This CDR3 is 16 amino acids long.

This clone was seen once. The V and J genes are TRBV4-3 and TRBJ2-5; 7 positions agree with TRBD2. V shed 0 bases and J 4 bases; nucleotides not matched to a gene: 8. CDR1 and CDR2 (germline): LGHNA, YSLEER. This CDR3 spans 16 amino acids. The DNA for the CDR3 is TGCGCCAGCAGCCAAGATTGGAGGACGGGGGGAGAGACCCAGTACTTC. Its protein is CASSQDWRTGGETQYF.

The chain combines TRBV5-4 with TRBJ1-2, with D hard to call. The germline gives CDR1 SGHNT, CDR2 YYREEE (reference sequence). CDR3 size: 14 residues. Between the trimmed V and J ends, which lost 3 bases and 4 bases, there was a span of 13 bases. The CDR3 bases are TGTGCCAGCAGCTCTTATCAAGCGGGCTATGGCTACACCTTC. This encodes CASSSYQAGYGYTF. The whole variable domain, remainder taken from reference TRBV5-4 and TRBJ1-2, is ETGVTQSPTHLIKTRGQQVTLRCSSQSGHNTVSWYQQALGQGPQFIFQYYREEENGRGNFPPRFSGLQFPNYSSELNVNALELDDSALYLCASSSYQAGYGYTFGSGTRLTVV.

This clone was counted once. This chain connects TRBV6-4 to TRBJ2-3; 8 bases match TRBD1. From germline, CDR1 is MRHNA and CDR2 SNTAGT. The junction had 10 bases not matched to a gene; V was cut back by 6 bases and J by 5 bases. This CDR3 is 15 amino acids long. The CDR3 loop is CASSPGQGGGDTQYF. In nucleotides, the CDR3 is TGTGCCAGCAGCCCCGGACAGGGAGGCGGAGATACGCAGTATTTT.

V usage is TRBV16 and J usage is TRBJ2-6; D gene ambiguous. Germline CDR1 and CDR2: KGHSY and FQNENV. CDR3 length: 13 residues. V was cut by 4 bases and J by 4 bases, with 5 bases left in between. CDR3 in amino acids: CASSLRGANVLTF. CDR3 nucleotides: TGTGCCAGCAGCCTGCGAGGGGCCAACGTCCTGACTTTC.

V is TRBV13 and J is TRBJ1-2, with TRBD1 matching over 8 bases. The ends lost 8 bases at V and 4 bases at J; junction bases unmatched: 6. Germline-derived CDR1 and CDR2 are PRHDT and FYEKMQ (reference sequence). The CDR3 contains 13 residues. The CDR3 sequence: CASGQGQFYGYTF. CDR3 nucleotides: TGTGCCAGCGGACAGGGACAGTTCTATGGCTACACCTTC. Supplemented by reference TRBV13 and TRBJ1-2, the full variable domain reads AAGVIQSPRHLIKEKRETATLKCYPIPRHDTVYWYQQGPGQDPQFLISFYEKMQSDKGSIPDRFSAQQFSDYHSELNMSSLELGDSALYFCASGQGQFYGYTFGSGTRLTVV.

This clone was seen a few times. CDR3 bases: TGTGCCTGGAGTCGGGGGGGGACTGAAGCTTTCTTT. This translates into CAWSRGGTEAFF. This sequence joins TRBV30 and TRBJ1-1; tentative D call: TRBD1 (5 bases). Germline CDR1 GTSNPN, CDR2 SVGIG (reference sequence). The CDR3 is 12 residues long. V lost 2 bases, J lost 5 bases, and 9 bases lay in between.